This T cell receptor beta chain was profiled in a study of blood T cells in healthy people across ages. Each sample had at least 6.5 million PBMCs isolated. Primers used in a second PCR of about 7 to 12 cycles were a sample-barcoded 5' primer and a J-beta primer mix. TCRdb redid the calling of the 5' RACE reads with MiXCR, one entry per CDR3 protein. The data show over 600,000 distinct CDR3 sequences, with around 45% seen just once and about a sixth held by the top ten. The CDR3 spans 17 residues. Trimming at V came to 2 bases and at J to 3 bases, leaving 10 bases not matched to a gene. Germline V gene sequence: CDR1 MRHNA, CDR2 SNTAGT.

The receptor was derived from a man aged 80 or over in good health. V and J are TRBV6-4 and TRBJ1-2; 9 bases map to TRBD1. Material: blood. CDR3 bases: TGTGCCAGCAGTGACGCTTATTCGGACAGGGGATACTATGGCTACACCTTC. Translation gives CASSDAYSDRGYYGYTF.